This TCR beta chain was captured by sequencing in a study of blood T cells in healthy people across ages. The study, taken as a whole, reports: Possibly confounding the expanded clonotype changes was the fact that donor CMV status was unknown. Naive CD4+ cell counts and diversity both ran higher in long-lived than in aged donors.

Primed by a sample-barcoded 5' primer and a J-beta primer mix, a second PCR proceeded for about 7 to 11 cycles. Every cDNA was tagged by a template-switch adaptor with 12 random nucleotides. TCRdb reanalysed the 5' RACE reads using MiXCR and keeps one entry per CDR3 protein. The table includes about a million distinct CDR3 sequences, around two fifths detected once. Concerning this clonotype: Its specificity is not known.

Whenever a sample was processed, at least 6.5 million PBMCs were isolated. This receptor was identified in a man between 18 and 35 years old in good health. Sequencing was carried out using blood.

CDR3: CASSPPQGSGYTF. The CDR3 region has the DNA TGTGCCAGCAGTCCCCCGCAGGGAAGCGGCTACACCTTC. The genes are TRBV6-5 and TRBJ1-2; D perhaps matches TRBD1 (5 bases). The length of the CDR3 is 13 residues. Germline V gene sequence: CDR1 MNHEY, CDR2 SVGAGI. V gave up 5 bases and J gave up 8 bases, with 15 bases separating them.